Below, one T cell receptor (beta chain) is given with its context. Germline V gene lookup returns CDR1 SEHNR and CDR2 FQNEAQ (reference sequence). Trimming stripped 5 bases from V and 5 bases from J, with 13 bases between. This CDR3 has 13 residues. This record belongs to a study of shared clonotypes between healthy human individuals. Using immunoSEQ multiplex PCR, the repertoire was profiled, and TCRdb retains in-frame clones only, with some absent. The table records about a million clones, approximately 70% of them present only once. Sequencing input: memory CD4+ T cells sorted from blood. Subset in this sample: CD45RA-negative fraction. This rearrangement joins TRBV7-9 to TRBJ2-7; either TRBD1 or TRBD2 may fit D (6 bases each). This TCR came from a man aged 18 to 35 in good health. CDR3 in amino acids: CASSNPGGHEQYF. In DNA form, the CDR3 reads TGTGCCAGCAGCAACCCTGGGGGGCACGAGCAGTACTTC.